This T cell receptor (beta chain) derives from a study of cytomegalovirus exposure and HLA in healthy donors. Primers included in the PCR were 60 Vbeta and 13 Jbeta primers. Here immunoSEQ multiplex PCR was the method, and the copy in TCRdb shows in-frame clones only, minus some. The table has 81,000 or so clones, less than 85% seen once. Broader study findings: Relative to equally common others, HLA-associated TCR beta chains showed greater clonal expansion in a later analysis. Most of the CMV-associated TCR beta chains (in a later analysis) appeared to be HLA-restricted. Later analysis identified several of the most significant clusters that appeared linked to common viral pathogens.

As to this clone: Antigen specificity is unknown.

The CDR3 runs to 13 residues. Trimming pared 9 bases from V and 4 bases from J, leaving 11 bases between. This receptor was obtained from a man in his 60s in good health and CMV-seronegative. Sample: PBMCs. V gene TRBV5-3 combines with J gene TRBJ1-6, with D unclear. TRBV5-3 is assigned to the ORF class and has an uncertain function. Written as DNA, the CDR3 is TGTGCCAACAGCCTCAGGTATAATTCACCCCTCCACTTT. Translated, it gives CANSLRYNSPLHF.